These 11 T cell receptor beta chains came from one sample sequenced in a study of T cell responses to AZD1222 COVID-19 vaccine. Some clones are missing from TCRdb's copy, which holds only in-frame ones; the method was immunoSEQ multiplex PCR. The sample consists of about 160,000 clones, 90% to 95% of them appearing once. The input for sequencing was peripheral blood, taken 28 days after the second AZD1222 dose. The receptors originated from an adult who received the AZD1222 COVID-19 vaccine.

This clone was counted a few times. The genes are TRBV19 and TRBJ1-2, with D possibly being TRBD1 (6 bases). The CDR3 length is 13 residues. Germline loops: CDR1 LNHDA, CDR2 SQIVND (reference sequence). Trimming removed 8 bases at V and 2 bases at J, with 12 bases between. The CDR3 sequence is CASSLTGNYGYTF. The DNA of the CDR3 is TGTGCCAGTTCCTTGACAGGAAACTATGGCTACACCTTC.

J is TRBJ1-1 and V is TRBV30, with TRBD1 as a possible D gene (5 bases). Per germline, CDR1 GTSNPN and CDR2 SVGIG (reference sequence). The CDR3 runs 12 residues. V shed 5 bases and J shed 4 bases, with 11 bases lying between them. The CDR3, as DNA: TGTGCCTGGGAGAGGGGAACCACTGAAGCTTTCTTT. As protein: CAWERGTTEAFF.

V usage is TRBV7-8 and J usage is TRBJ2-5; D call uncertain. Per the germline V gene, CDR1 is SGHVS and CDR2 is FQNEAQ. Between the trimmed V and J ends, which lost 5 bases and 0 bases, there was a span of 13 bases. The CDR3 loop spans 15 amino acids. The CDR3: CASSPRTVHQETQYF. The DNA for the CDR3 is TGTGCCAGCAGCCCCAGGACCGTACACCAAGAGACCCAGTACTTC.

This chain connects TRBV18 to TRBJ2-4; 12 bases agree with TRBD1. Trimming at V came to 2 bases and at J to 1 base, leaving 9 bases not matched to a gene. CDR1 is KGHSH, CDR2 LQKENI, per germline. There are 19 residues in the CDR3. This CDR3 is CASSPTLGTGGEAKNIQYF. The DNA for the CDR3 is TGTGCCAGCTCACCAACGTTGGGGACAGGGGGCGAGGCCAAAAACATTCAGTACTTC.

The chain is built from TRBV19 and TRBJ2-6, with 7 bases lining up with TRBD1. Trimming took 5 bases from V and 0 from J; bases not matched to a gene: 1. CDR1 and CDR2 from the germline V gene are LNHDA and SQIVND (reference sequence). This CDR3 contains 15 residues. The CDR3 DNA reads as TGTGCCAGTAGTCCAGGGGGCTCTGGGGCCAACGTCCTGACTTTC. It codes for CASSPGGSGANVLTF.

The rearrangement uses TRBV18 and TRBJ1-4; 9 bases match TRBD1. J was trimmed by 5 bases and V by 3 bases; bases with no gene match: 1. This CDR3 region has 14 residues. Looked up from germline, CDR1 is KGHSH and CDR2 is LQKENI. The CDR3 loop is CASSPTGGNEKLFF. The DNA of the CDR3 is TGTGCCAGCTCACCGACAGGGGGAAATGAAAAACTGTTTTTT.

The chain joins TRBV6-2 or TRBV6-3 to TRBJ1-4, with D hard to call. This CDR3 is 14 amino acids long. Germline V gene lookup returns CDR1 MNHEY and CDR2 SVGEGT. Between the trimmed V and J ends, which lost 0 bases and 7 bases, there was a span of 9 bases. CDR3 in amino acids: CASSYSPIFEKLFF. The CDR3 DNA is TGTGCCAGCAGTTACTCGCCTATTTTTGAAAAACTGTTTTTT.

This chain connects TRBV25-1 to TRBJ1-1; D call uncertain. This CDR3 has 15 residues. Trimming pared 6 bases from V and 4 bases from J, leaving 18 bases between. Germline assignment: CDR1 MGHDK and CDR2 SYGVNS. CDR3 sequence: CASSRDRSGGTEAFF. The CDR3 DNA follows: TGTGCCAGCAGCCGAGACCGCTCAGGCGGCACTGAAGCTTTCTTT.

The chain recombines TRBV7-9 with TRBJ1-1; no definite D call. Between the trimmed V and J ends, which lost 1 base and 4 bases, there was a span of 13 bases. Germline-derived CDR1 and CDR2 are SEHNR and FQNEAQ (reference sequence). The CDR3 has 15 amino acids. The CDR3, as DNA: TGTGCCAGCAGCTTAGAGTGGGAACGGCTCACTGAAGCTTTCTTT. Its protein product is CASSLEWERLTEAFF.

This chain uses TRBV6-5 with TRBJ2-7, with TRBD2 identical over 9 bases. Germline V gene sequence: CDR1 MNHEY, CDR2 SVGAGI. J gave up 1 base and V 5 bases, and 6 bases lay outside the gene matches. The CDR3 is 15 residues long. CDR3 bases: TGTGCCAGCAGTAGTCCTAGCGGGAAATCCTACGAGCAGTACTTC. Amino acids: CASSSPSGKSYEQYF.

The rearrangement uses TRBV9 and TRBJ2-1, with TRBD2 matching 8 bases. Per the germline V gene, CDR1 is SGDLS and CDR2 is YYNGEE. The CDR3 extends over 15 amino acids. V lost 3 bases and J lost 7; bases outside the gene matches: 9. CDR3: CASSGGTRGPNEQFF. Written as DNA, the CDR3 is TGTGCCAGCAGCGGCGGGACTAGGGGACCTAATGAGCAGTTCTTC.